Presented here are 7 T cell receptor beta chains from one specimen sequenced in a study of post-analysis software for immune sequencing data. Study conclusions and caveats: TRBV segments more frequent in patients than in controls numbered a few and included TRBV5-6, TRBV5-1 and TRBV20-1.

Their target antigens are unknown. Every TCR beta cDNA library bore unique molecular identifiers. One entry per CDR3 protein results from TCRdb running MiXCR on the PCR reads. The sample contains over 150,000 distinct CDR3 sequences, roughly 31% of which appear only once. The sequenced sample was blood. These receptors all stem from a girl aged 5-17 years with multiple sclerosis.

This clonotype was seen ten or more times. The CDR3 region has the DNA TGCGCCAGCAGCTTGGCCAGCCAAGAGACCCAGTACTTC. The encoded protein is CASSLASQETQYF. V gene TRBV5-1 combines with J gene TRBJ2-5; D gene ambiguous. The CDR3 covers 13 residues. Germline lookup yields CDR1 SGHRS and CDR2 YFSETQ. The ends were cut back, 0 bases at V and 1 base at J, with 4 bases in the middle.

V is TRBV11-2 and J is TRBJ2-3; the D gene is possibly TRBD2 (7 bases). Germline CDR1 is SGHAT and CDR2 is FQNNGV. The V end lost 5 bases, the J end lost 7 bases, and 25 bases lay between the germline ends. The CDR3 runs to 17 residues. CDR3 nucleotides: TGTGCCAGCAGCCATATAGGGGGGGGCAGGGGCGCCCATACGCAGTATTTT. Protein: CASSHIGGGRGAHTQYF.

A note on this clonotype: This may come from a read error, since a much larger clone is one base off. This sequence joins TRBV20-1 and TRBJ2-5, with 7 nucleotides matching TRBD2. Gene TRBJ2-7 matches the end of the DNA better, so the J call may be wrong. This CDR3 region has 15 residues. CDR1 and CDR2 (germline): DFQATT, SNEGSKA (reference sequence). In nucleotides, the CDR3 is TGCAGTGTACGGGGGGAAGCTAGCGGTATCTACGAGCAGTACTTC. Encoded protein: CSVRGEASGIYEQYF.

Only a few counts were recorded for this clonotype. For the CDR3, the DNA is TGTGCCAGCAGCCTGTCTCCGGGGTCGCTATATGGCTACACCTTC. It yields the protein CASSLSPGSLYGYTF. The chain couples TRBV14 to TRBJ1-2; D ambiguous. V shed 4 bases and J shed 5 bases, with 17 bases lying between them. This CDR3 has 15 amino acids. CDR1 SGHDN and CDR2 FVKESK come from the germline V gene. The variable domain in full, completed from reference TRBV14 and TRBJ1-2, reads EAGVTQFPSHSVIEKGQTVTLRCDPISGHDNLYWYRRVMGKEIKFLLHFVKESKQDESGMPNNRFLAERTGGTYSTLKVQPAELEDSGVYFCASSLSPGSLYGYTFGSGTRLTVV.

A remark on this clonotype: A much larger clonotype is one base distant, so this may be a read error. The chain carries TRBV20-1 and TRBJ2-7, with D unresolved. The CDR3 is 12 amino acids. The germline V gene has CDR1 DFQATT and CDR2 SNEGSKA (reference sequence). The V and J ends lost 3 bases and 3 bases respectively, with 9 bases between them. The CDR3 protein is CSARGLSYEQYF. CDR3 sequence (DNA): TGCAGTGCTAGGGGCCTTAGCTACGAGCAGTACTTC.

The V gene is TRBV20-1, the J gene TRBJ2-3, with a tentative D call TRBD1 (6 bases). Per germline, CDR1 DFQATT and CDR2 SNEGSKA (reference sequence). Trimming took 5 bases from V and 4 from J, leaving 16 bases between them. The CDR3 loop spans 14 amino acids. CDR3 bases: TGCAGTGCTCCCCTCCGGACAGCGCCAGATACGCAGTATTTT. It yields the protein CSAPLRTAPDTQYF.

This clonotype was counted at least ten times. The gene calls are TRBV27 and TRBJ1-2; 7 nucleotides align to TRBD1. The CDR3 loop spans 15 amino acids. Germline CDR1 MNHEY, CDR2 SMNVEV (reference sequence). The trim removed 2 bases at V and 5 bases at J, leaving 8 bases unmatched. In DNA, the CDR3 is TGTGCCAGCAGTTTACGTGACAGGGCTACGTATGGCTACACCTTC. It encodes CASSLRDRATYGYTF.